Below are 16 T cell receptor beta chains sequenced from a single sample in a study of blood T cells in healthy people across ages. Sample-barcoded 5' priming and a J-beta primer mix drove a second PCR of 7 to 11 cycles. From the 5' RACE reads, TCRdb called clonotypes with MiXCR, one entry per CDR3 protein. The data contain around 990,000 distinct CDR3 sequences, roughly 24% of them seen just once; the ten biggest clones take up approximately 0.71%. These data were also filed under a second study, of T cells of mothers and their children.

The source material was blood. All receptors derive from a girl aged 2-10 years in good health.

J is TRBJ1-1 and V is TRBV15; 8 bases align to TRBD1. V shed 0 bases, J shed 2 bases, and the junction held 8 bases outside the gene matches. Per germline, CDR1 LNHNV and CDR2 YYDKDF (reference sequence). There are 17 residues in the CDR3. The CDR3 here is CATSRDRQGRVNTEAFF. CDR3 DNA: TGTGCCACCAGCAGAGACCGACAGGGGCGAGTTAACACTGAAGCTTTCTTT.

The chain links TRBV5-1 to TRBJ2-6; D is ambiguous. The V gene lost 3 bases and the J gene lost 0 bases, with 10 bases spanning the gap. There are 16 residues in the CDR3. The germline gives CDR1 SGHRS, CDR2 YFSETQ. DNA for the CDR3: TGCGCCAGCAGCTCCAAAAGGGCCTCTGGGGCCAACGTCCTGACTTTC. Translating it yields CASSSKRASGANVLTF.

This clonotype was counted a few times. This chain connects TRBV9 to TRBJ2-7, with D perhaps TRBD2 (5 bases). The V and J ends lost 1 base and 5 bases respectively, with 13 bases between them. Germline V gene lookup returns CDR1 SGDLS and CDR2 YYNGEE. The CDR3 has 14 amino acids. CDR3 region: CASSVQDRRHEQYF. DNA for the CDR3: TGTGCCAGCAGCGTACAGGACCGGAGGCACGAGCAGTACTTC.

In regard to this clonotype: A much more abundant neighbour one base away suggests this may be a read error. Here the CDR3 omits its conserved ending phenylalanine or tryptophan, so a read error is the likely source. This chain joins TRBV4-2 and TRBJ2-3, with unresolved D. The germline V gene has CDR1 LGHNA and CDR2 YNFKEQ. Trimming cost V 0 bases and J 6 bases, with 4 bases left between them. CDR3 length equals 12 residues. CDR3 coding DNA: TGTGCCAGCAGCCAAGAGCCGGATACGCAGTATTCT. Its protein is CASSQEPDTQYS.

This chain connects TRBV7-9 to TRBJ2-7; TRBD1 matches 10 bases. The CDR3 is 16 residues long. V trimming: 2 bases; J trimming: 4 bases; junction bases outside the gene matches: 8. Germline CDR1 is SEHNR and CDR2 is FQNEAQ (reference sequence). CDR3 in amino acids: CASSLSPGQGSYEQYF. The CDR3 DNA sequence: TGTGCCAGCAGCTTATCCCCGGGACAGGGGTCGTACGAGCAGTACTTC.

The chain recombines TRBV10-3 with TRBJ2-7; 7 bases match TRBD1. After removal of 3 bases from V and 6 bases from J, the junction contained 11 bases not matched to a gene. This CDR3 region has 15 residues. From germline, CDR1 is ENHRY and CDR2 SYGVKD. CDR3 DNA sequence: TGTGCCATCAGTGAAGTTAACACAGGGGAAGGCGAGCAGTACTTC. Amino acids: CAISEVNTGEGEQYF.

There are a few counts of this clonotype. J is TRBJ2-4 and V is TRBV20-1; TRBD1 matches at 9 bases. This CDR3 region has 20 residues. Per germline, CDR1 DFQATT and CDR2 SNEGSKA (reference sequence). The V gene end was trimmed by 6 bases and the J gene end by 0 bases; junction bases not matched to a gene: 21. Here the CDR3 DNA reads TGCAGTGCCTATATAATCCAAACGACAGGGGGGTATTTAGCCAAAAACATTCAGTACTTC. Its protein is CSAYIIQTTGGYLAKNIQYF.

In this sample, this clonotype turned up a few times. The gene calls are TRBV5-1 and TRBJ2-5; 7 nucleotides match TRBD1. The J call is uncertain, as TRBJ2-7 better fits the DNA end. CDR1 SGHRS and CDR2 YFSETQ come from the germline V gene. The CDR3 sequence is 15 residues long. Here the CDR3 DNA reads TGCGCCAGCAGCCTAGGACAGGTGACAAGCTACGAGCAGTACTTC. Translated, it gives CASSLGQVTSYEQYF.

This chain joins TRBV29-1 and TRBJ2-1; D gene uncertain. The CDR3 is made up of 11 amino acids. With 1 base removed from V and 9 bases from J, the gap between germline ends came to 7 bases. Per germline, CDR1 SQVTM and CDR2 ANQGSEA. CDR3 in DNA: TGCAGCGTTGAAGCTCTGGGTGAGCAGTTCTTC. It codes for CSVEALGEQFF.

The chain combines TRBV28 with TRBJ1-2; 7 nucleotides agree with TRBD1. Germline CDR1 is MDHEN and CDR2 is SYDVKM. This CDR3 has 15 amino acids. V was pared by 2 bases and J by 5 bases, with 8 bases of the junction left unmatched. The CDR3 bases are TGTGCCAGCAGTTTAGGGACAGCGAAACCATATGGCTACACCTTC. This translates into CASSLGTAKPYGYTF.

The V gene is TRBV21-1, the J gene TRBJ2-5; the table calls TRBD2, which could not be checked here. The J call may not be correct, given that the DNA end is closer to TRBJ2-1. TRBV21-1 is a pseudogene locus. The CDR3 extends over 23 amino acids. The CDR3 nucleotides are TGTGCCAGCAGCAAAAACCCCTTGCGCGCGGAACTAGCGGGAGCTACGTCCTACAATGAGCAGTTCTTC. Its protein product is CASSKNPLRAELAGATSYNEQFF.

The chain uses TRBV19 and TRBJ2-5, with D hard to call. Matching the DNA end better, TRBJ2-7 makes the J call doubtful. The CDR3 is 13 residues long. Germline assignment: CDR1 LNHDA and CDR2 SQIVND (reference sequence). The CDR3 DNA reads TGTGCCAGTAGTGCTATGGACCCCTACGAGCAGTACTTC. This encodes CASSAMDPYEQYF.

CDR3 amino acids: CAIFQGNYGYTF. In nucleotides, the CDR3 is TGTGCCATCTTTCAGGGGAACTATGGCTACACCTTC. The rearrangement uses TRBV10-3 and TRBJ1-2; D is possibly TRBD1 (6 bases). The CDR3 runs to 12 residues. V was clipped by 8 bases and J by 2 bases, with 9 bases between them. Germline V CDR1 and CDR2: ENHRY, SYGVKD.

The rearrangement links TRBV20-1 to TRBJ2-4; D possibly uses TRBD1 or TRBD2 (5 bases each). This CDR3 contains 13 residues. Germline CDR1 and CDR2: DFQATT and SNEGSKA (reference sequence). The V and J ends lost 0 bases and 8 bases respectively, with 11 bases between them. The CDR3 DNA follows: TGCAGTGCTAGAGATCCGGGACGGGACATTCAGTACTTC. It codes for CSARDPGRDIQYF.

CDR3 loop: CAIREGGESPKMKTQYF. The CDR3 DNA reads as TGTGCCATCAGAGAGGGGGGGGAGAGCCCCAAGATGAAGACCCAGTACTTC. This chain links TRBV10-3 with TRBJ2-5; tentatively, D is TRBD2 (7 bases). Looked up from germline, CDR1 is ENHRY and CDR2 is SYGVKD. V gave up 6 bases and J gave up 6 bases, with 26 bases separating them. The CDR3 totals 17 residues.

This clonotype came up once. The chain employs TRBV9 and TRBJ2-3, with 10 bases that match TRBD2. V trimming: 0 bases; J trimming: 4 bases; junction bases outside the gene matches: 5. Per germline, CDR1 SGDLS and CDR2 YYNGEE. This CDR3 has 16 residues. CDR3 sequence reads: CASSVDRAGGADTQYF. The DNA of the CDR3 is TGTGCCAGCAGCGTAGATCGAGCGGGAGGGGCAGATACGCAGTATTTT.